This entry features one T cell receptor (beta chain) sequence. What it recognizes is unknown. This entry is derived from a study of graft-versus-host responses after intestinal transplantation. The germline V gene has CDR1 MNHNS and CDR2 SASEGT. After removal of 6 bases from V and 6 bases from J, the junction contained 9 bases not matched to a gene. CDR3 length equals 15 residues. Libraries were prepared by immunoSEQ multiplex PCR; TCRdb keeps only in-frame clonotypes and omits some of them. The sample records about 120,000 clones, over 80% being singletons. The TCR comes from a human donor who received an intestinal transplant. The chain employs TRBV6-1 and TRBJ2-4; TRBD1 agrees at 9 bases. Sequences were derived from unstimulated CD4+ T cells sorted from spleen or lymph node cells, sampled before intestinal transplant. CDR3 region: CASRPMGDRVNIQYF. The DNA for the CDR3 is TGTGCCAGCAGACCAATGGGGGACAGGGTAAACATTCAGTACTTC.